The clone carrying this TCR beta chain has ten or more counts. What it binds is not known. This record comes from a study of breast tumors, draining lymph nodes, adjacent tissues. Findings and limits, study-wide: Data only fit, rather than demonstrated, lymph node origin of most tumor T cells. Luminal-like breast cancer showed significantly greater tumor-nontumor repertoire similarity than basal-like breast cancer did. Tumors had less TCR diversity than lymph nodes, more than nontumor tissue. Most tumor T cells seemingly derive from lymph node, then expand in tumor.

Axillary draining lymph nodes of breast cancer patients supplied the node samples. The CDR3 runs 15 residues. Trimming removed 1 base from V and 4 bases from J; junction bases left unmatched: 6. Looked up from germline, CDR1 is SGHRS and CDR2 is YFSETQ. MiXCR, run by TCRdb on the multiplex PCR reads, gives a single entry per CDR3 protein. Seen here are some 150,000 distinct CDR3 sequences, 30% to 35% observed once, and the top ten hold roughly 3.8%. Sequences were obtained from axillary lymph node tissue. This clonotype was obtained from a female donor with breast cancer. Some clones in this sample may be carry-over from other donors' samples. The chain recombines TRBV5-1 with TRBJ2-7; 9 nucleotides align to TRBD1. DNA of the CDR3: TGCGCCAGCAGCTTGAAACAGGGGGCGACGTACGAGCAGTACTTC. Translating it yields CASSLKQGATYEQYF.